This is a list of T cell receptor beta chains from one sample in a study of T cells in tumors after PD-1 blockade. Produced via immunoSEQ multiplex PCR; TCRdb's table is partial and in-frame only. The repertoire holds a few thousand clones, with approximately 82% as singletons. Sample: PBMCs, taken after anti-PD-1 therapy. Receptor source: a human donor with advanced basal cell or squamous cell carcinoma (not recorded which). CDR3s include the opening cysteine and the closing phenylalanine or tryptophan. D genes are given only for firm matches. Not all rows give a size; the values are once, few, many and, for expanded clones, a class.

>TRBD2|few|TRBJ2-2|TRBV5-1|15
CASSWTVREGGELFF
TGCGCCAGCAGCTGGACTGTCAGGGAGGGCGGGGAGCTGTTTTTT
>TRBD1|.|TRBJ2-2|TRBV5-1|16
CASSGLGTVNTGELFF
TGCGCCAGCAGCGGACTCGGGACAGTCAACACCGGGGAGCTGTTTTTT
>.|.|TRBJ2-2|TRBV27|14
CASSPGTSTGELFF
TGTGCCAGCAGTCCCGGGACTTCCACCGGGGAGCTGTTTTTT
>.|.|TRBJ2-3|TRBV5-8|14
CASSLGRTTDTQYF
TGTGCCAGCAGCTTGGGGCGGACCACAGATACGCAGTATTTT
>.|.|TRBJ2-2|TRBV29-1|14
CSVGSLGNTGELFF
TGCAGCGTTGGATCTCTAGGAAACACCGGGGAGCTGTTTTTT
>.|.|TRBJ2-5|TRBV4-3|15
CASSQETGRRQTQYF
TGCGCCAGCAGCCAAGAAACTGGGCGTAGGCAGACCCAGTACTTC
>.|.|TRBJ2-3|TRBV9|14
CASSPRPGTDTQYF
TGTGCCAGCAGCCCCCGGCCCGGCACAGATACGCAGTATTTT
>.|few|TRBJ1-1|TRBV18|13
CASSPLRNTEAFF
TGTGCCAGCTCGCCTCTACGGAACACTGAAGCTTTCTTT
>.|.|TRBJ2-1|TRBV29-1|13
CSGGQSSYNEQFF
TGCAGCGGCGGACAGAGCTCCTACAATGAGCAGTTCTTC
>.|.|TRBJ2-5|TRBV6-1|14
CASKPSTEGETQYF
TGTGCCAGCAAGCCCTCTACGGAGGGGGAGACCCAGTACTTC
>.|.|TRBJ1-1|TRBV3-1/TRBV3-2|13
CASSQGTGPEAFF
TGTGCCAGCAGCCAAGGAACAGGGCCTGAAGCTTTCTTT
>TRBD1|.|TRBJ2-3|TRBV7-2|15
CASSPGGNSADTQYF
TGTGCCAGCAGCCCAGGGGGAAACAGCGCAGATACGCAGTATTTT
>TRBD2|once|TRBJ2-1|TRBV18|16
CASSRGSGGSYNEQFF
TGTGCCAGCTCACGGGGGAGCGGGGGGTCCTACAATGAGCAGTTCTTC